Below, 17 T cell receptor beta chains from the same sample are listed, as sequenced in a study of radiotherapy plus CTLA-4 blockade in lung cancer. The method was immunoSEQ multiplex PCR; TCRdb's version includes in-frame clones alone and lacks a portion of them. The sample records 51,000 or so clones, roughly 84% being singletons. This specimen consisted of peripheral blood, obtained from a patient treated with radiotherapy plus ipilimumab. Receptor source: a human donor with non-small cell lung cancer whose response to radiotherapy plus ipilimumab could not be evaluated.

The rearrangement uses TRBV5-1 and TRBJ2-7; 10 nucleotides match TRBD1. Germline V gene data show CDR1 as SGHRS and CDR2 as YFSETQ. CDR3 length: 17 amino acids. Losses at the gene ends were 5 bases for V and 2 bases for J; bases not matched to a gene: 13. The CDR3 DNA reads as TGCGCCAGCAGGTTGCTGGCGGGGACAGGGGTTGCCTACGAGCAGTACTTC. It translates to CASRLLAGTGVAYEQYF.

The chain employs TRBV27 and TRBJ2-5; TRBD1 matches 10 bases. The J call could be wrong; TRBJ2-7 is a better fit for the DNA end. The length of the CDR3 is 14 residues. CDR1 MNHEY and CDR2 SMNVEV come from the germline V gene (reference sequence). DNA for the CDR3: TGTGCCAGCAGTTTATGGGACAGGGGTTACGAGCAGTACTTC. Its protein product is CASSLWDRGYEQYF.

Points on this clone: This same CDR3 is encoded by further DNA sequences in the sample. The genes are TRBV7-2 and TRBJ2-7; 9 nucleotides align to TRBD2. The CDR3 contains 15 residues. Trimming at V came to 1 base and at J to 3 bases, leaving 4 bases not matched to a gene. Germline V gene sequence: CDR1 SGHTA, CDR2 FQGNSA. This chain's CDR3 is CASSLGSSGNYEQYF. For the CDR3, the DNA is TGTGCCAGCAGCTTAGGGTCTAGCGGGAACTACGAGCAGTACTTC.

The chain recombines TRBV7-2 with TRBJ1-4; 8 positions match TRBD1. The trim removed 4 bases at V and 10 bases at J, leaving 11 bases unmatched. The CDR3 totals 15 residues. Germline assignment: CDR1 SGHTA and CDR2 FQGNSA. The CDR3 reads CASSSDRVWARKLFF. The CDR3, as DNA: TGTGCCAGCAGCTCGGACAGGGTTTGGGCACGAAAACTGTTTTTT.

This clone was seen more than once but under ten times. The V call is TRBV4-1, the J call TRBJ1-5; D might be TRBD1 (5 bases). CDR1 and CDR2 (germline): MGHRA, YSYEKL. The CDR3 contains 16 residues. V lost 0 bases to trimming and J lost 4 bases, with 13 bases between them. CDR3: CASSQDWQGGNQPQHF. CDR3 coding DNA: TGCGCCAGCAGCCAAGATTGGCAGGGTGGGAATCAGCCCCAGCATTTT.

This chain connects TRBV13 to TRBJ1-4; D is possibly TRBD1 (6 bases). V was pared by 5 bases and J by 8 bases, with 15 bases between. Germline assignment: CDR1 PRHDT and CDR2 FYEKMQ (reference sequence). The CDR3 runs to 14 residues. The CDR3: CASSISTTGEKLFF. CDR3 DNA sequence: TGTGCCAGCAGCATATCGACCACAGGGGAAAAACTGTTTTTT.

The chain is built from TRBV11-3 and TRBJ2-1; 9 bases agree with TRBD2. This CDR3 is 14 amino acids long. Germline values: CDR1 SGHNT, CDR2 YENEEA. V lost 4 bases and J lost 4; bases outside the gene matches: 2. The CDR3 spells CASSSAGGYNEQFF. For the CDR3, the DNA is TGTGCCAGCAGCTCGGCGGGGGGGTACAATGAGCAGTTCTTC.

CDR3 in DNA: TGTGCCACCAGCAGAGATAGGGGGATTAGTCAGCCCCAGCATTTT. Translation: CATSRDRGISQPQHF. The V gene is TRBV15, the J gene TRBJ1-5; D might be TRBD1 (6 bases). Trimming took 0 bases from V and 6 from J, leaving 12 bases between them. Per the germline V gene, CDR1 is LNHNV and CDR2 is YYDKDF (reference sequence). The length of the CDR3 is 15 residues.

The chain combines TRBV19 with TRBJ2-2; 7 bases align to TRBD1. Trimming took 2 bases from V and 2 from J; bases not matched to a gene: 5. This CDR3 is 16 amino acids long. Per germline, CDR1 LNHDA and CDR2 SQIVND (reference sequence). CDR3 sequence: CASSIPTGFNTGELFF. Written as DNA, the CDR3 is TGTGCCAGTAGTATACCGACAGGGTTTAACACCGGGGAGCTGTTTTTT. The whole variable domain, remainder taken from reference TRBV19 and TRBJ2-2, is DGGITQSPKYLFRKEGQNVTLSCEQNLNHDAMYWYRQDPGQGLRLIYYSQIVNDFQKGDIAEGYSVSREKKESFPLTVTSAQKNPTAFYLCASSIPTGFNTGELFFGEGSRLTVL.

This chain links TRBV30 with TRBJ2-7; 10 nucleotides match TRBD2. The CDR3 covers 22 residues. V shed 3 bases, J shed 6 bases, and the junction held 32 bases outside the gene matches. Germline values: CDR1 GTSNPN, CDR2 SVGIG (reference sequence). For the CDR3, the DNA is TGTGCCTGGAGGAGGGTCCCCGGGGGTTTAAGCGGGGGGGCCCATGTGCAATGCGAGCAGTACTTC. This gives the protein CAWRRVPGGLSGGAHVQCEQYF.

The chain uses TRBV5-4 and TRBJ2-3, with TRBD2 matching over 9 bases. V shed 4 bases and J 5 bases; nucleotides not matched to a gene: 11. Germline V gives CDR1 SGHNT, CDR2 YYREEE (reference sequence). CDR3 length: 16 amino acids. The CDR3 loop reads CASSTGGGGAGDTQYF. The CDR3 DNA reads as TGTGCCAGCAGCACGGGTGGCGGGGGGGCCGGAGATACGCAGTATTTT.

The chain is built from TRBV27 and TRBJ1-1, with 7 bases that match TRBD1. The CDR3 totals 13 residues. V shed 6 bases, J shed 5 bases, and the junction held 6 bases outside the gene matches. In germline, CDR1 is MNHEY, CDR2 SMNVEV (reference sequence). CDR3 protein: CASRRQGGTEAFF. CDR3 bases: TGTGCCAGCAGACGACAGGGAGGTACTGAAGCTTTCTTT.

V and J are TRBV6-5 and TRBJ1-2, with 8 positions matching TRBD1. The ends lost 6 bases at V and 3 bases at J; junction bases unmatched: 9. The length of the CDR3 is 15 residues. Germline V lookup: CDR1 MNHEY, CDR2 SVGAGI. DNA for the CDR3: TGTGCCAGCAGAGACATGACAGGGGAGGACTATGGCTACACCTTC. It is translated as CASRDMTGEDYGYTF.

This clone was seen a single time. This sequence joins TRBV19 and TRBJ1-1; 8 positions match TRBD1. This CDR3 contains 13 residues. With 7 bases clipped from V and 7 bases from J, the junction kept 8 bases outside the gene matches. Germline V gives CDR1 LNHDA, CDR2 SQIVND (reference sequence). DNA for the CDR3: TGTGCCAGTAACGTCAGGGGGCGCGGTGAAGCTTTCTTT. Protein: CASNVRGRGEAFF.

The chain's CDR3 is CAWDSGVYNEQFF. The CDR3 DNA reads as TGTGCCTGGGACAGTGGGGTTTACAATGAGCAGTTCTTC. The chain recombines TRBV30 with TRBJ2-1; weak D call: TRBD1 (5 bases). The V end was cut by 5 bases, the J end by 4 bases, with 12 bases between. This CDR3 region has 13 residues. The germline V gene has CDR1 GTSNPN and CDR2 SVGIG (reference sequence).

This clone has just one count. DNA for the CDR3: TGTGCCAGCAGCTTATTGGGCCTTAGCGGGAACCTACGCCATGCTGAGCAGTTCTTC. It is translated as CASSLLGLSGNLRHAEQFF. The gene calls are TRBV7-2 and TRBJ2-1; 8 nucleotides agree with TRBD2. The CDR3 has 19 residues. The germline V gene encodes CDR1 SGHTA and CDR2 FQGNSA. V lost 2 bases, J lost 9 bases, and 21 bases stayed unmatched.

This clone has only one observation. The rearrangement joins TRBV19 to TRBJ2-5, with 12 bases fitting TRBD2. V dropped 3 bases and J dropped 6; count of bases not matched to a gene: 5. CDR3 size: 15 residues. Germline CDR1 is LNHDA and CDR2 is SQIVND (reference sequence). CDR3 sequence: CASSIGLAGSKTQYF. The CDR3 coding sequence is TGTGCCAGTAGTATCGGACTAGCGGGATCAAAGACCCAGTACTTC.